This T cell receptor (beta chain) was documented in a study of blood T cell repertoires in COVID-19. About the study: Sites in the United States, Italy and Spain provided acute and convalescent COVID-19 samples. Sources were T cells, B-cell-depleted T cells, or PBMCs; the material itself was cDNA or gDNA.

In the original workflow: Reference gene primer amplification in the assay estimated nucleated cell counts. The assay was immunoSEQ multiplex PCR, and TCRdb's table has in-frame clones only and misses some. V and J calls and clone size are those listed in that table; D and trimming were worked out from the DNA. This table has around 71,000 clones, approximately 89% appearing once. The sample comprised peripheral blood. The receptor's source is a woman aged 55-75 years with acute or convalescent COVID-19.

CDR3 bases: TGTGCCAGCAGTGAAGGCAGTCAAGGGGATGAGCAGTTCTTC. This encodes CASSEGSQGDEQFF. The rearrangement uses TRBV6-4 and TRBJ2-1, with D perhaps matching TRBD1 (5 bases). The CDR3 is 14 amino acids. Germline V gives CDR1 MRHNA, CDR2 SNTAGT. Trimming left V 3 bases short and J 8 bases short, with 14 bases between.